The next 25 T cell receptor beta chains were all read from a single sample in a study of regulatory T cells in long-lasting Graves disease. Time point denoted: persistent/refractory GD, antithyroid drugs over 5 years with positive TRAb. From PBMCs, RNA was extracted and then used to make the TCR library. Building of the TCR beta libraries involved iRepertoire HTBI primers and Arm-PCR of CDR3 regions. Each CDR3 protein is one row after TCRdb ran MiXCR on the multiplex PCR reads. The sample has 390,000 or so distinct CDR3 sequences, roughly 25% seen once. The sample here was peripheral blood mononuclear cells (PBMCs), taken when the disease was refractory, from a patient treated with antithyroid drugs. The receptors come from a woman in her forties with Graves disease.

This clonotype was seen a handful of times. The genes are TRBV29-1 and TRBJ2-7; the D gene is possibly TRBD2 (6 bases). The CDR3 has 12 amino acids. Trimming stripped 8 bases from V and 0 bases from J, with 11 bases between. Germline V gene lookup returns CDR1 SQVTM and CDR2 ANQGSEA. The DNA for the CDR3 is TGCAGCTACGGACTATCCTCCTACGAGCAGTACTTC. This translates into CSYGLSSYEQYF.

In its sample, this clonotype was seen a few times. V is TRBV20-1 and J is TRBJ2-4, with TRBD2 matching over 7 bases. Germline V gene data show CDR1 as DFQATT and CDR2 as SNEGSKA (reference sequence). V shed 7 bases and J 4 bases; nucleotides not matched to a gene: 4. The CDR3 length is 12 residues. The CDR3 nucleotides are TGCAGTGTGGCTAGCGGTAAAAACATTCAGTACTTC. Translation: CSVASGKNIQYF.

Concerning this clonotype: A read error is the likely source, as a far larger clone sits one nucleotide away. The chain uses TRBV6-1 and TRBJ1-2; no reliable D call. Trimming stripped 5 bases from V and 5 bases from J, with 18 bases between. The CDR3 is made up of 15 amino acids. CDR1 and CDR2 (germline): MNHNS, SASEGT. CDR3 bases: TGTGCCAGCAGTAACTCGTGGCAGAGCGAATATGGCTACACCTTC. Translated: CASSNSWQSEYGYTF.

The rearrangement joins TRBV13 to TRBJ2-1; D call uncertain. CDR1 and CDR2 (germline): PRHDT, FYEKMQ (reference sequence). Trimming took off 5 bases at V and 9 bases at J, with 11 bases between the two ends. CDR3 length: 12 amino acids. CDR3 amino acids: CASSPPAPEQFF. The CDR3 region has the DNA TGTGCCAGCAGCCCTCCCGCACCTGAGCAGTTCTTC.

This clonotype was counted at least ten times. CDR3 coding DNA: TGTGCCAGCAGTTTACGGATCACTAGGGTCCAAGAGACCCAGTACTTC. It yields the protein CASSLRITRVQETQYF. The rearrangement uses TRBV12-3 or TRBV12-4 and TRBJ2-5; possible D gene TRBD2, 5 bases. The CDR3 is made up of 16 amino acids. Trimming stripped 2 bases from V and 1 base from J, with 14 bases between.

At least ten counts were recorded for this clonotype. The V and J genes are TRBV27 and TRBJ1-1, with a weak D call TRBD1 (5 bases). The CDR3 extends over 15 amino acids. The V end lost 7 bases, the J end lost 3 bases, and 18 bases lay between the germline ends. Looked up from germline, CDR1 is MNHEY and CDR2 is SMNVEV (reference sequence). As DNA, the CDR3 is TGTGCCAGCAAAGCTTGGCAGGGACCCCACACTGAAGCTTTCTTT. Its translation is CASKAWQGPHTEAFF.

J is TRBJ2-7 and V is TRBV4-1; 8 bases are a match to TRBD2. The trim removed 1 base at V and 3 bases at J, leaving 2 bases unmatched. This CDR3 has 14 residues. The germline CDR1 and CDR2 sequences are MGHRA and YSYEKL. Here the CDR3 DNA reads TGCGCCAGCAGCCAAGTTGCGGGGGGCTACGAGCAGTACTTC. Translating it yields CASSQVAGGYEQYF.

Here the CDR3 DNA reads TGTGCCAGCAGCGTAACTTCAGGGGCGGACTATGGCTACACCTTC. It encodes CASSVTSGADYGYTF. The chain joins TRBV9 to TRBJ1-2, with a tentative D call TRBD1 (6 bases). Germline CDR1 SGDLS, CDR2 YYNGEE. This CDR3 region has 15 residues. Trimming removed 1 base from V and 3 bases from J, with 13 bases in between. Variable domain in full (rest from reference TRBV9 and TRBJ1-2): DSGVTQTPKHLITATGQRVTLRCSPRSGDLSVYWYQQSLDQGLQFLIQYYNGEERAKGNILERFSAQQFPDLHSELNLSSLELGDSALYFCASSVTSGADYGYTFGSGTRLTVV.

The CDR3 is CATSRDKQGPYNEQFF. The CDR3 DNA follows: TGTGCCACCAGCAGAGATAAACAGGGCCCCTACAATGAGCAGTTCTTC. The genes are TRBV15 and TRBJ2-1, with D tentatively TRBD1 (6 bases). CDR3 length equals 16 residues. Per germline, CDR1 LNHNV and CDR2 YYDKDF (reference sequence). V lost 0 bases and J lost 2, with 11 bases in between.

This clonotype has ten or more counts. The J gene is TRBJ1-1, the V gene TRBV6-2 or TRBV6-3, with D maybe TRBD1 (6 bases). This CDR3 is 13 amino acids long. Germline assignment: CDR1 MNHEY and CDR2 SVGEGT. Trimming removed 5 bases from V and 8 bases from J, with 15 bases in between. The CDR3, as DNA: TGTGCCAGCAGTGAACCACAGGGAGAGGAAGCTTTCTTT. It specifies CASSEPQGEEAFF.

The V and J genes are TRBV25-1 and TRBJ1-1; D gene ambiguous. The CDR3 totals 14 residues. Trimming shortened V by 2 bases and J by 3 bases, and 10 bases separated the two germline ends. Germline CDR1 is MGHDK and CDR2 is SYGVNS. The DNA for the CDR3 is TGTGCCAGCAGTGAACATAGGGATGACACTGAAGCTTTCTTT. Translation gives CASSEHRDDTEAFF.

The chain joins TRBV2 to TRBJ2-3; D call uncertain. V was shortened by 1 base and J by 4 bases, with 6 bases between the two germline ends. Germline CDR1 is SNHLY and CDR2 is FYNNEI. The CDR3 consists of 13 residues. This CDR3 is CASSEVSPDTQYF. The CDR3 DNA is TGTGCCAGCAGTGAAGTGTCCCCAGATACGCAGTATTTT.

This clonotype was counted ten times or more. CDR3: CASSLRPSGTWNTEAFF. Written as DNA, the CDR3 is TGTGCCAGCAGCTTACGACCATCCGGGACATGGAACACTGAAGCTTTCTTT. The rearrangement uses TRBV11-2 and TRBJ1-1, with a possible D match to TRBD1 (6 bases). CDR1 and CDR2 (germline): SGHAT, FQNNGV. The germline V and J ends were trimmed by 2 bases and 1 base, with 17 bases remaining between them. CDR3 size: 17 residues.

This clonotype was observed a handful of times. The gene calls are TRBV28 and TRBJ2-7; the match to TRBD1 covers 8 bases. The CDR3 contains 14 residues. Germline CDR1 is MDHEN and CDR2 is SYDVKM. V shed 5 bases and J 3 bases; nucleotides not matched to a gene: 6. For the CDR3, the DNA is TGTGCCAGCAGTAGACAGGGGCGATACTACGAGCAGTACTTC. It codes for CASSRQGRYYEQYF.

V is TRBV24-1 and J is TRBJ2-5; D could derive from TRBD1 or TRBD2 (5 bases each). This CDR3 is built from 15 residues. The V and J ends lost 5 bases and 5 bases respectively, with 17 bases between them. CDR1 and CDR2 (germline): KGHDR, SFDVKD. Written as DNA, the CDR3 is TGTGCCACCAGTGTGGGTTCCGGGACCGGTGAGACCCAGTACTTC. Residues: CATSVGSGTGETQYF.

The chain employs TRBV11-2 and TRBJ1-5; 9 bases are shared with TRBD1. Germline V gene sequence: CDR1 SGHAT, CDR2 FQNNGV. The CDR3 is 15 amino acids. Unmatched junction bases numbered 9, after V lost 5 bases and J lost 7 bases. The DNA of the CDR3 is TGTGCCAGCAGCCCTAGCTATACAGGGGGCCAGCCCCAGCATTTT. This sequence encodes CASSPSYTGGQPQHF. The full variable domain, completed using reference TRBV11-2 and TRBJ1-5, is EAGVAQSPRYKIIEKRQSVAFWCNPISGHATLYWYQQILGQGPKLLIQFQNNGVVDDSQLPKDRFSAERLKGVDSTLKIQPAKLEDSAVYLCASSPSYTGGQPQHFGDGTRLSIL.

Regarding this clonotype: A much larger clone sits a single nucleotide away, making a read error possible. Because it lacks the conserved phenylalanine or tryptophan at the end, this CDR3 is likely a read error. CDR3 DNA: TGTGCCAGCAGGAAGGGGACAGAAGAGACCCAGTACCTC. Translating it yields CASRKGTEETQYL. V is TRBV3-1 and J is TRBJ2-5; 7 positions match TRBD1. The germline V gene encodes CDR1 LGHDT and CDR2 YNNKEL (reference sequence). J lost 3 bases, V lost 6 bases, and 4 bases had no gene match. The CDR3 is made up of 13 amino acids.

In this sample, this clonotype turned up a few times. V usage is TRBV7-2 and J usage is TRBJ2-5; TRBD1 aligns across 8 bases. Germline values: CDR1 SGHTA, CDR2 FQGNSA. CDR3 size: 13 residues. J was trimmed by 5 bases and V by 5 bases; bases with no gene match: 4. CDR3: CASSQGQAETQYF. In nucleotides, the CDR3 is TGTGCCAGCAGCCAGGGACAGGCGGAGACCCAGTACTTC.

The V call is TRBV3-1, the J call TRBJ2-7; D perhaps matches TRBD2 (6 bases). V dropped 4 bases and J dropped 6 bases, with 16 bases sitting between them. The CDR3 has 14 amino acids. Germline V gene sequence: CDR1 LGHDT, CDR2 YNNKEL (reference sequence). The CDR3, as DNA: TGTGCCAGCAGCCCCGGGACTCCTTTGGGCGAGCAGTACTTC. Translating it yields CASSPGTPLGEQYF.

This clonotype came up a few times. The CDR3 protein is CASRDNFSYEQYF. For the CDR3, the DNA is TGTGCCAGCAGGGATAATTTCTCCTACGAGCAGTACTTC. The chain has TRBV2 and TRBJ2-7, with unresolved D. There are 13 residues in the CDR3. The germline CDR1 and CDR2 sequences are SNHLY and FYNNEI. Trimming stripped 6 bases from V and 0 bases from J, with 9 bases between.

Regarding this clonotype: At one of its ends the junction is not consistent with the germline gene, which may arise from a read error. V and J are TRBV11-2 and TRBJ2-2; 7 bases fit TRBD1. CDR1 is SGHAT and CDR2 is FQNNGV in the germline V gene. CDR3 length: 13 residues. The CDR3 sequence is CASRTGNAGELLF. The CDR3 DNA reads TGTGCCAGCAGGACAGGGAATGCCGGGGAGCTGCTTTTT.

The chain links TRBV7-2 to TRBJ1-6, with D unresolved. Germline assignment: CDR1 SGHTA and CDR2 FQGNSA. V dropped 2 bases and J dropped 9 bases, with 8 bases sitting between them. The CDR3 spans 13 residues. CDR3 bases: TGTGCCAGCAGCTTAATTAGATCTTCACCCCTCCACTTT. It encodes CASSLIRSSPLHF. The full variable domain, with the rest looked up from reference TRBV7-2 and TRBJ1-6, is GAGVSQSPSNKVTEKGKDVELRCDPISGHTALYWYRQSLGQGLEFLIYFQGNSAPDKSGLPSDRFSAERTGGSVSTLTIQRTQQEDSAVYLCASSLIRSSPLHFGNGTRLTVT.

This clonotype has a handful of counts. J is TRBJ1-2 and V is TRBV3-1, with D possibly TRBD1 on 5 matching bases. V shed 4 bases and J shed 0 bases, with 6 bases lying between them. CDR3 length: 13 residues. The germline V gene encodes CDR1 LGHDT and CDR2 YNNKEL (reference sequence). CDR3 sequence: CASSPTANYGYTF. The CDR3 bases are TGTGCCAGCAGCCCGACAGCTAACTATGGCTACACCTTC.

The gene calls are TRBV19 and TRBJ1-5; 9 bases are a match to TRBD1. The germline CDR1 and CDR2 sequences are LNHDA and SQIVND (reference sequence). The CDR3 totals 13 residues. The V segment lost 9 bases and the J segment 4 bases; nucleotides outside the gene matches: 4. The chain's CDR3 is CASKDRGNQPQHF. DNA of the CDR3: TGTGCCAGCAAAGACAGGGGGAATCAGCCCCAGCATTTT. Looking up the rest from reference TRBV19 and TRBJ1-5 gives the full variable domain: DGGITQSPKYLFRKEGQNVTLSCEQNLNHDAMYWYRQDPGQGLRLIYYSQIVNDFQKGDIAEGYSVSREKKESFPLTVTSAQKNPTAFYLCASKDRGNQPQHFGDGTRLSIL.

This clonotype was found a few times. The chain links TRBV29-1 to TRBJ2-7, with a possible D match to TRBD2 (6 bases). V was clipped by 6 bases and J by 7 bases, with 22 bases between them. Germline V lookup: CDR1 SQVTM, CDR2 ANQGSEA. The length of the CDR3 is 14 residues. CDR3 DNA sequence: TGCAGCGTGGGGCAGGGCCAGGAGGCGGGGGAGCAGTACTTC. Translating gives CSVGQGQEAGEQYF.